The next 21 T cell receptor beta chains were all read from a single sample in a study of T cell responses to AZD1222 COVID-19 vaccine. Using immunoSEQ multiplex PCR, the repertoire was profiled, and TCRdb retains in-frame clones only, with some absent. Of about 180,000 clones in the sample, 91% were seen once. The sample consisted of peripheral blood, taken on day 0 of AZD1222 vaccination. The receptors shown here come from an adult in good health.

V is TRBV5-6 and J is TRBJ2-1; D is uncertain. V was trimmed by 3 bases and J by 6 bases, leaving 7 bases between them. The CDR3 extends over 12 amino acids. The germline CDR1 and CDR2 sequences are SGHDT and YYEEEE. The CDR3 DNA is TGTGCCAGCAGCTCAACTTTCAATGAGCAGTTCTTC. Protein product: CASSSTFNEQFF.

The chain combines TRBV4-2 with TRBJ2-1, with 10 nucleotides matching TRBD2. V gave up 0 bases and J gave up 2 bases; unmatched junction bases: 1. CDR3 length: 16 amino acids. CDR1 and CDR2 from the germline V gene are LGHNA and YNFKEQ. The CDR3 region is CASSQDGTSAYNEQFF. The CDR3 bases are TGTGCCAGCAGCCAAGATGGGACTAGCGCCTACAATGAGCAGTTCTTC.

This clone was seen only once. The rearrangement joins TRBV6-1 to TRBJ2-3; D is unclear. Trimming took off 5 bases at V and 4 bases at J, with 4 bases between the two ends. The CDR3 is made up of 11 amino acids. Germline V CDR1 and CDR2: MNHNS, SASEGT. The CDR3 protein is CASSFPDTQYF. Here the CDR3 DNA reads TGTGCCAGCAGTTTCCCAGATACGCAGTATTTT.

This chain joins TRBV11-2 and TRBJ2-1; tentatively, D is TRBD1 (6 bases). The length of the CDR3 is 14 residues. CDR1 is SGHAT, CDR2 FQNNGV, per germline. Between the trimmed V and J ends, which lost 6 bases and 4 bases, there was a span of 13 bases. The CDR3 DNA follows: TGTGCCAGCAGGCGCATAACAGGGTACAATGAGCAGTTCTTC. Translating gives CASRRITGYNEQFF.

This clone was seen only a few times. The chain employs TRBV12-3 or TRBV12-4 and TRBJ1-6; D remains ambiguous. This CDR3 has 11 residues. V lost 5 bases and J 14 bases, leaving 10 bases between the germline ends. The CDR3 sequence is CASSPGVALHF. The CDR3 region has the DNA TGTGCCAGCAGTCCCGGGGTAGCCCTCCACTTT.

The gene calls are TRBV10-3 and TRBJ1-2; D not certain. CDR1 is ENHRY and CDR2 is SYGVKD in the germline V gene. The CDR3 extends over 14 amino acids. Trimming shortened V by 2 bases and J by 0 bases, and 7 bases separated the two germline ends. The CDR3 DNA sequence: TGTGCCATCAGTGAGACACGAGCTAACTATGGCTACACCTTC. It translates to CAISETRANYGYTF.

This clone was found once. V and J are TRBV10-3 and TRBJ1-5, with no clear D. CDR1 is ENHRY, CDR2 SYGVKD, per germline. The ends were cut back, 3 bases at V and 7 bases at J, with 13 bases in the middle. This CDR3 is built from 14 residues. The CDR3 region has the DNA TGTGCCATCAGTGATGGAGGAGACGGCCAGCCCCAGCATTTT. This translates into CAISDGGDGQPQHF.

J is TRBJ2-3 and V is TRBV9; 7 positions agree with TRBD2. Trimming at V came to 3 bases and at J to 11 bases, leaving 9 bases not matched to a gene. Germline V gives CDR1 SGDLS, CDR2 YYNGEE. There are 13 residues in the CDR3. For the CDR3, the DNA is TGTGCCAGCAGCGAGACCACTACGGGAGGGCAGTATTTT. Translating gives CASSETTTGGQYF.

The chain recombines TRBV19 with TRBJ2-7; 9 nucleotides agree with TRBD1. This CDR3 contains 13 residues. V trimming: 5 bases; J trimming: 4 bases; junction bases outside the gene matches: 3. Germline loops: CDR1 LNHDA, CDR2 SQIVND (reference sequence). The CDR3 sequence is CASSGQGRYEQYF. CDR3 DNA sequence: TGTGCCAGTAGTGGACAGGGGAGGTACGAGCAGTACTTC.

The J gene is TRBJ1-5, the V gene TRBV3-1 (or the pseudogene TRBV3-2); D ambiguous. V was pared by 0 bases and J by 0 bases, with 12 bases between. Germline CDR1 LGHDT, CDR2 YNNKEL (reference sequence). This CDR3 has 17 amino acids. CDR3 residues: CASSQDNISSSNQPQHF. The DNA of the CDR3 is TGTGCCAGCAGCCAAGATAATATCAGCAGTAGCAATCAGCCCCAGCATTTT.

The chain combines TRBV20-1 with TRBJ1-2, with D possibly being TRBD1 (5 bases). V was shortened by 3 bases and J by 2 bases, with 10 bases between the two germline ends. The CDR3 sequence is 13 residues long. Germline V gives CDR1 DFQATT, CDR2 SNEGSKA (reference sequence). CDR3 DNA sequence: TGCAGTGCTAGTAACAGGCGGAACTATGGCTACACCTTC. Protein product: CSASNRRNYGYTF.

This sequence joins TRBV5-6 and TRBJ2-7; no clear D gene. The CDR3 has 13 amino acids. Germline CDR1 is SGHDT and CDR2 is YYEEEE. The V end was cut by 5 bases, the J end by 7 bases, with 16 bases between. CDR3 in amino acids: CASSPPSLREQYF. DNA of the CDR3: TGTGCCAGCAGTCCTCCTTCACTGCGGGAGCAGTACTTC.

The gene calls are TRBV12-3 or TRBV12-4 and TRBJ1-1; 8 bases are shared with TRBD1. The V segment lost 2 bases and the J segment 7 bases; nucleotides outside the gene matches: 3. The CDR3 loop spans 13 amino acids. Here the CDR3 reads CASSLTGQGEAFF. The CDR3 region has the DNA TGTGCCAGCAGTTTAACCGGACAGGGTGAAGCTTTCTTT.

The CDR3 region has the DNA TGTGCCAGTAGTACATCAGGGAATAGCAATCAGCCCCAGCATTTT. It specifies CASSTSGNSNQPQHF. This rearrangement joins TRBV19 to TRBJ1-5; maybe TRBD1 (5 bases). The CDR3 is 15 amino acids. Germline V lookup: CDR1 LNHDA, CDR2 SQIVND (reference sequence). The germline V and J ends were trimmed by 4 bases and 0 bases, with 10 bases remaining between them.

The chain recombines TRBV9 with TRBJ1-1, with D perhaps matching TRBD1 (6 bases). The V end lost 3 bases, the J end lost 5 bases, and 17 bases lay between the germline ends. The CDR3 length is 15 residues. The V gene's germline CDR1 is SGDLS and CDR2 YYNGEE. The CDR3: CASSERGAGVTEAFF. DNA for the CDR3: TGTGCCAGCAGCGAGAGAGGAGCAGGGGTGACTGAAGCTTTCTTT.

The chain links TRBV10-3 to TRBJ1-3; 12 nucleotides line up with TRBD1. V dropped 2 bases and J dropped 0; count of bases not matched to a gene: 2. The germline CDR1 and CDR2 sequences are ENHRY and SYGVKD. The CDR3 is 17 amino acids. CDR3: CAISEPGQGASGNTIYF. In nucleotides, the CDR3 is TGTGCCATCAGTGAGCCGGGACAGGGGGCCTCTGGAAACACCATATATTTT.

J is TRBJ1-1 and V is TRBV2; D not resolved. V lost 4 bases and J 0 bases, leaving 9 bases between the germline ends. The germline CDR1 and CDR2 sequences are SNHLY and FYNNEI. The CDR3 has 14 amino acids. CDR3 DNA: TGTGCCAGCAGTGTCACCACAGTGAACACTGAAGCTTTCTTT. This gives the protein CASSVTTVNTEAFF.

This sequence joins TRBV6-5 and TRBJ2-5, with D unresolved. Trimming cost V 7 bases and J 5 bases, with 11 bases left between them. This CDR3 region has 12 residues. Per germline, CDR1 MNHEY and CDR2 SVGAGI. CDR3 DNA sequence: TGTGCCAGCACCAGCTCTTCGGAGACCCAGTACTTC. Protein sequence: CASTSSSETQYF.

This chain uses TRBV19 with TRBJ2-7; D might be TRBD1 (6 bases). Germline lookup yields CDR1 LNHDA and CDR2 SQIVND (reference sequence). V lost 5 bases and J lost 2, with 16 bases in between. This CDR3 is 15 amino acids long. DNA of the CDR3: TGTGCCAGTAGTGGGAACAGGGTGATCCCCTACGAGCAGTACTTC. It codes for CASSGNRVIPYEQYF.

The V gene is TRBV30, the J gene TRBJ2-7, with 11 bases that match TRBD2. J gave up 7 bases and V 5 bases, and 7 bases lay outside the gene matches. This CDR3 has 13 residues. Germline CDR1 reads GTSNPN; CDR2 reads SVGIG (reference sequence). DNA of the CDR3: TGTGCCTGGCTACTAGCGGGAGCGGGGGAGCAGTACTTC. It codes for CAWLLAGAGEQYF. The entire variable domain, with the rest obtained from reference TRBV30 and TRBJ2-7, is as follows: SQTIHQWPATLVQPVGSPLSLECTVEGTSNPNLYWYRQAAGRGLQLLFYSVGIGQISSEVPQNLSASRPQDRQFILSSKKLLLSDSGFYLCAWLLAGAGEQYFGPGTRLTVT.

V usage is TRBV12-3 or TRBV12-4 and J usage is TRBJ1-1; a weak D match, TRBD1 (5 bases). CDR3 length equals 12 residues. Trimming stripped 3 bases from V and 11 bases from J, with 13 bases between. The CDR3 nucleotides read TGTGCCAGCAGTTTTATTGGGGGTACGGCTTTCTTT. It yields the protein CASSFIGGTAFF.